These T cell receptor beta chains were read from a single sample in a study of a mutant IDH1 vaccine in newly diagnosed glioma. Sequencing used immunoSEQ multiplex PCR; TCRdb keeps in-frame clones, though not all of them. The sample contains about 94,000 clones, roughly nine tenths of which appear only once. Their antigens are not known. The specimen was PBMCs, collected from a glioma patient whose treatment included an IDH1 peptide vaccine. The receptor set was obtained from a woman aged 50 to 60 with glioma. The CDR3 runs from the conserved cysteine through the conserved F or W.

>TRBV5-5|TRBJ1-5
CASSLGVGTIQPQHF
>TRBV7-9|TRBJ1-5
CASSLELGTQSQPQHF
>TRBV5-6|TRBJ2-7
CASSLWASGTYEQYF
>TRBV30|TRBJ2-7
CAWRRGPYEQYF
>TRBV5-5|TRBJ1-5
CASSWADSANQPQHF
>TRBV9|TRBJ1-1
CASSADLVNTEAFF
>TRBV10-3|TRBJ1-2
CAISEFPGQGVNYGYTF
>TRBV19|TRBJ1-5
CASSIIGGDQPQHF
>TRBV5-6|TRBJ1-2
CASSFEGPHLYGYTF
>TRBV4-2|TRBJ2-1
CASSQDRAGLGNEQFF
>TRBV5-1|TRBJ2-7
CASSRDSGAYEQYF
>TRBV28|TRBJ1-1
CASSLGGGTEAFF
>TRBV28|TRBJ1-5
CASSFEGSNQPQHF
>TRBV7-7|TRBJ1-3
CASSLGRSSGNTIYF
>TRBV5-1|TRBJ2-7
CASSLLDRGTPYEQYF
>TRBV7-9|TRBJ2-7
CASSSLGRRYEQYF
>TRBV6-1|TRBJ2-5
CASSEAKGGTSGKWLQETQYF
>TRBV5-1|TRBJ1-2
CASSEPMNYGYTF
>TRBV2|TRBJ1-2
CASSEGRTVYGYTF
>TRBV2|TRBJ2-7
CASSEEGGFRYEQYF
>TRBV19|TRBJ1-2
CASRRDYGYTF
>TRBV6-1|TRBJ2-2
CASRRGDDTGELFF
>TRBV4-1|TRBJ2-7
CASSLGLYSYEQYF
>TRBV19|TRBJ1-4
CASTKRLGPQNEKLFF
>TRBV27|TRBJ2-7
CASRRTGPPYEQYF
>TRBV29-1|TRBJ2-3
CSVLRPLRVPTDTQYF
>TRBV6-1|TRBJ1-2
CASSQRTAGGYTF
>TRBV28|TRBJ2-2
CASSYLSGALYTGELFF
>TRBV27|TRBJ2-3
CASRPLSGRDTQYF
>TRBV2|TRBJ1-1
CASIPGTLNTEAFF
>TRBV28|TRBJ2-2
CASSLADRSGGELFF
>TRBV6-4|TRBJ2-7
CASSDSGLAGGYEQYF
>TRBV4-1|TRBJ1-6
CASSQGGTASPLHF
>TRBV12-5|TRBJ2-5
CASGLEQGLETQYF
>TRBV6-1|TRBJ2-1
CASSRTSREQFF
>TRBV7-6|TRBJ2-1
CASSLGWREGYNEQFF
>TRBV9|TRBJ2-2
CASSPGDGSNTGELFF
>TRBV29-1|TRBJ1-2
CSTGTGPYGYTF
>TRBV6-5|TRBJ1-5
CASSSYRNEPNQPQHF